This T cell receptor beta chain emerged from a study of T cell responses to AZD1222 COVID-19 vaccine. Generated by immunoSEQ multiplex PCR, the TCRdb table keeps only in-frame clones and is missing some. The data hold roughly 150,000 clones, with over 70% observed a single time. The table lists this clone with a few counts. There are 16 residues in the CDR3. Trimming removed 3 bases from V and 0 bases from J, with 12 bases in between. CDR1 is SGHNT, CDR2 YYREEE, per germline (reference sequence). Specimen: peripheral blood, collected 28 days after the second AZD1222 dose. The J gene is TRBJ2-2, the V gene TRBV5-4; D remains unclear. The TCR sequence derives from an adult who received the AZD1222 COVID-19 vaccine. Here the CDR3 DNA reads TGTGCCAGCAGCTCAGGCCATGGTTCGAACACCGGGGAGCTGTTTTTT. It is translated as CASSSGHGSNTGELFF.